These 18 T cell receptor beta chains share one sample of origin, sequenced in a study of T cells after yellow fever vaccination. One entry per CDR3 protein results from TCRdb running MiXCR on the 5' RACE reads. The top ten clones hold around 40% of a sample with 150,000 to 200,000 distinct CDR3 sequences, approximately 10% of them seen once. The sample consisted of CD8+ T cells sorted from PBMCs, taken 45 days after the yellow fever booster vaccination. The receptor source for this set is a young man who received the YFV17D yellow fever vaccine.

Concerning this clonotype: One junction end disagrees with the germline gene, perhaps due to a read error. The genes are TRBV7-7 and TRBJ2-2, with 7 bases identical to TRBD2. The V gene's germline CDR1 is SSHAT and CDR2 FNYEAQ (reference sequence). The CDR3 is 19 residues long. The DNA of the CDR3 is TGTGCTAGCAGCCCCCACCCGGCCGGTACTAGCGCTCCGGTCGGGGAGCTGTTTTTT. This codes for CASSPHPAGTSAPVGELFF.

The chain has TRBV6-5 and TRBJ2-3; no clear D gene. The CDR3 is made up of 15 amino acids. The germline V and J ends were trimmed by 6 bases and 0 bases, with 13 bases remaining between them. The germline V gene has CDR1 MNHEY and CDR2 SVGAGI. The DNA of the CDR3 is TGTGCCAGCAGCCTGGACGGATCTAGCACAGATACGCAGTATTTT. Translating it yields CASSLDGSSTDTQYF.

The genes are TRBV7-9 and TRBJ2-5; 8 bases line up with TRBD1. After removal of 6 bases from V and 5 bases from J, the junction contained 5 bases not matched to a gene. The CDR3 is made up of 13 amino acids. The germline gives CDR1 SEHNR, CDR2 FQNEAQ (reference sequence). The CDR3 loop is CASSPDRVETQYF. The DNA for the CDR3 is TGTGCCAGCAGTCCGGACAGGGTTGAGACCCAGTACTTC.

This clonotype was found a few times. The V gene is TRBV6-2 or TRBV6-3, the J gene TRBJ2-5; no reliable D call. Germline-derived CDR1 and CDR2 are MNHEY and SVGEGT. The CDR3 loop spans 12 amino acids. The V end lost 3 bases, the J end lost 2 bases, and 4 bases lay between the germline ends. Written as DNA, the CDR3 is TGTGCCAGCAGTTATCCTCAAGAGACCCAGTACTTC. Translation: CASSYPQETQYF.

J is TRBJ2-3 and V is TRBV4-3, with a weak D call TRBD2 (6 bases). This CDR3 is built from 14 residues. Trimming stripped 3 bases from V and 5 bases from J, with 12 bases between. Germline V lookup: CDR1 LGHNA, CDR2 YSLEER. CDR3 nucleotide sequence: TGCGCCAGCAGCCATGCGGGATCTGGAGATACGCAGTATTTT. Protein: CASSHAGSGDTQYF.

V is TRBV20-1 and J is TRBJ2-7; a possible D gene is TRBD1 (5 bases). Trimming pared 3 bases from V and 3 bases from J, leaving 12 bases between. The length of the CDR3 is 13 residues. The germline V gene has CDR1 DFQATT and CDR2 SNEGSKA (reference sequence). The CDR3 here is CSARPRAHYEQYF. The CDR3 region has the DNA TGCAGTGCTAGGCCCAGGGCCCACTACGAGCAGTACTTC.

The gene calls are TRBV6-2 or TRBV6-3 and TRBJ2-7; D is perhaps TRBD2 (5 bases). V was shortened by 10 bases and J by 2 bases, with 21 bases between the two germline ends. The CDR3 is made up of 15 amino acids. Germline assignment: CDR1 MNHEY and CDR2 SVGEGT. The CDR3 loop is CAIDSGISGPYEQYV. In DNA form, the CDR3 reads TGTGCCATCGATTCCGGGATTTCTGGACCCTACGAGCAGTACGTC.

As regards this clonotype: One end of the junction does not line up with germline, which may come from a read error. The CDR3, as DNA: TGTGCCAGCACCTTATCCTACGAGCAGTACTTC. It specifies CASTLSYEQYF. This sequence joins TRBV7-2 and TRBJ2-7; unclear D gene. The CDR3 is made up of 11 amino acids. Looked up from germline, CDR1 is SGHTA and CDR2 is FQGNSA.

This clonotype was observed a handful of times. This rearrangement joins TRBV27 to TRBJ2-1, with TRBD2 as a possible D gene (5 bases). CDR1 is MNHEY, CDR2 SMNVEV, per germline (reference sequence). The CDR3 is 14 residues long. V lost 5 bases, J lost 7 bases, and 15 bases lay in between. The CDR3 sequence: CASSRGSSLNEQFF. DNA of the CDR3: TGTGCCAGCAGTAGAGGTTCTAGCCTGAATGAGCAGTTCTTC.

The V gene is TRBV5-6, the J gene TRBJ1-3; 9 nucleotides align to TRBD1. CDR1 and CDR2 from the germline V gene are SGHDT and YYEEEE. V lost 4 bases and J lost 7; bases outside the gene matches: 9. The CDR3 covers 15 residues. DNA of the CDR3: TGTGCCAGCAGCCCCGACAGGGGGTTTATGAACACCATATATTTT. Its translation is CASSPDRGFMNTIYF.

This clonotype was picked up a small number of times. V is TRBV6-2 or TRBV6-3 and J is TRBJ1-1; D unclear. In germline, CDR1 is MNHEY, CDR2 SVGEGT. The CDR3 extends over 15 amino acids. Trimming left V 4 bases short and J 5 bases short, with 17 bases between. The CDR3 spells CASSFRSPLRTEAFF. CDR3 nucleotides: TGTGCCAGCAGTTTCAGGAGCCCCCTCAGGACTGAAGCTTTCTTT.

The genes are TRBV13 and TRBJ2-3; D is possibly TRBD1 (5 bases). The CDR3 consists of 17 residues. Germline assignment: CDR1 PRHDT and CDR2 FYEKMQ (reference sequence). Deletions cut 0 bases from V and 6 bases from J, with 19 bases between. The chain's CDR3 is CASSLGLRGPTEDTQYF. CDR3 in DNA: TGTGCCAGCAGCTTAGGCCTAAGGGGTCCTACGGAGGATACGCAGTATTTT.

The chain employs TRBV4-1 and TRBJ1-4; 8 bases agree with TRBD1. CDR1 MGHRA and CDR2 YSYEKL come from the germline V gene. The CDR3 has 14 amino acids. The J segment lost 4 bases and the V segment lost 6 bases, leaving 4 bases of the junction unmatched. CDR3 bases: TGCGCCAGCAGTTTAGGACAGGGTAATGAAAAACTGTTTTTT. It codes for CASSLGQGNEKLFF.

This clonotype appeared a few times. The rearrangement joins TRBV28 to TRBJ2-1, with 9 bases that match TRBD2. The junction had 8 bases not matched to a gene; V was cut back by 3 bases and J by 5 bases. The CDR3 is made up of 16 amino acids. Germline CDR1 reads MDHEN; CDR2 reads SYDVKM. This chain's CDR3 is CASSFLVAGANNEQFF. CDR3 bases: TGTGCCAGCAGTTTTCTAGTAGCGGGGGCCAACAATGAGCAGTTCTTC.

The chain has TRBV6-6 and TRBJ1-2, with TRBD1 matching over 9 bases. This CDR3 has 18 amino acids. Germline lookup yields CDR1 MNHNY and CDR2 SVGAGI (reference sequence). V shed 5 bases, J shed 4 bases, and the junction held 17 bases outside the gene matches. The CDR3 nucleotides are TGTGCCAGCAGTCCGACAGTAGGACAGGGGAGAGGGCTCTATGGCTACACCTTC. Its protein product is CASSPTVGQGRGLYGYTF.

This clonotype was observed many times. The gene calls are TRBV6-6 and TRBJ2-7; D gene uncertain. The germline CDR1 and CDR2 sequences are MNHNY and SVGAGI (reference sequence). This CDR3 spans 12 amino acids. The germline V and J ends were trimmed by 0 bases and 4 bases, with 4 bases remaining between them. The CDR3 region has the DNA TGTGCCAGCAGTTACTCCCCGTACGAGCAGTACGTC. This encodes CASSYSPYEQYV.

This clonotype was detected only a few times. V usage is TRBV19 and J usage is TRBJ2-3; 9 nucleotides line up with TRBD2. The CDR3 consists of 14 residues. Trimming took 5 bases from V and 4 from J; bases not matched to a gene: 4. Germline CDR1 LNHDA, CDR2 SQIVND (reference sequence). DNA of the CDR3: TGTGCCAGTAGTGGCAGCGGGGGGTCAGATACGCAGTATTTT. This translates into CASSGSGGSDTQYF.

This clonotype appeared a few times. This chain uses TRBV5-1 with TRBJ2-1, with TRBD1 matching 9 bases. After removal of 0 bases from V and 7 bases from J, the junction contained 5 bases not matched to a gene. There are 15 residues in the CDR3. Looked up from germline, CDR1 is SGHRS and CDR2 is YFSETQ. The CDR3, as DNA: TGCGCCAGCAGCTTGGACAGGGGGCTAAGGAATGAGCAGTTCTTC. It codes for CASSLDRGLRNEQFF. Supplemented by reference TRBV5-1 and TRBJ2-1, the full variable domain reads KAGVTQTPRYLIKTRGQQVTLSCSPISGHRSVSWYQQTPGQGLQFLFEYFSETQRNKGNFPGRFSGRQFSNSRSEMNVSTLELGDSALYLCASSLDRGLRNEQFFGPGTRLTVL.